The 16 T cell receptor beta chains presented below share a single source sample, sequenced in a study of T cells expressing NK-cell markers. Following a re-call of the 5' RACE reads, TCRdb has one entry per CDR3 protein and lacks DNA. This listing includes fewer than 550,000 distinct CDR3 sequences. Sequencing used blood T cells: a sorted CD56 or NKG2C T cell subset, CD4+ or CD8+ T cells, or bulk PBMC T cells (not recorded which). Source of these receptors: a woman between 50 and 59 years old in good health.

The chain is built from TRBV6-2 or TRBV6-3 and TRBJ2-5. Looked up from germline, CDR1 is MNHEY and CDR2 is SVGEGT. There are 12 residues in the CDR3. CDR3 sequence: CASTTAGETQYF.

V and J are TRBV11-3 and TRBJ2-3; with no DNA, the TCRdb D assignment of TRBD1 cannot be verified. The CDR3 is made up of 14 amino acids. Germline assignment: CDR1 SGHNT and CDR2 YENEEA. CDR3 loop: CASSPSRGADTQYF. Complete variable domain (other parts from reference TRBV11-3 and TRBJ2-3): EAGVVQSPRYKIIEKKQPVAFWCNPISGHNTLYWYLQNLGQGPELLIRYENEEAVDDSQLPKDRFSAERLKGVDSTLKIQPAELGDSAVYLCASSPSRGADTQYFGPGTRLTVL.

The chain carries TRBV9 and TRBJ1-5; the D call of TRBD1 rests on TCRdb alone, since no DNA is present to check it. This CDR3 contains 15 residues. CDR1 is SGDLS, CDR2 YYNGEE, per germline. CDR3 sequence: CASSVGGGLNQPQHF.

The chain links TRBV4-2 to TRBJ2-1; the TCRdb D gene call, TRBD1, has no DNA to confirm it. CDR3 length: 17 amino acids. CDR1 is LGHNA and CDR2 is YNFKEQ in the germline V gene. CDR3: CASSQVTGGRDHNEQFF.

The chain combines TRBV20-1 with TRBJ2-5. The CDR3 is made up of 15 amino acids. Germline CDR1 and CDR2: DFQATT and SNEGSKA (reference sequence). CDR3: CSASMGLETEETQYF.

The V and J genes are TRBV10-3 and TRBJ1-3; no DNA is available, so the TRBD1 call from TCRdb remains unchecked. The CDR3 is 14 amino acids. Germline V gene data show CDR1 as ENHRY and CDR2 as SYGVKD. The CDR3 protein is CAISPRGSGNTIYF.

CDR3 sequence: CASWHRDTGELFF. The rearrangement joins TRBV2 to TRBJ2-2; absent DNA, TCRdb's TRBD1 call cannot be checked. The CDR3 has 13 amino acids. Looked up from germline, CDR1 is SNHLY and CDR2 is FYNNEI.

The rearrangement joins TRBV5-6 to TRBJ2-3; the D call of TRBD2 rests on TCRdb alone, since no DNA is present to check it. Germline V lookup: CDR1 SGHDT, CDR2 YYEEEE. There are 16 residues in the CDR3. The CDR3 loop reads CASSLMSGRKADTQYF.

This chain joins TRBV5-1 and TRBJ2-5; TCRdb designates TRBD2, a call that cannot be tested without DNA. The CDR3 spans 16 residues. Germline CDR1 SGHRS, CDR2 YFSETQ. CDR3 sequence: CASSLAGSGGQETQYF.

The rearrangement uses TRBV4-1 and TRBJ1-5; TCRdb names TRBD1, which stays unverified in the absence of DNA. CDR1 and CDR2 (germline): MGHRA, YSYEKL. This CDR3 spans 16 amino acids. CDR3 region: CASSQDPDRYYQPQHF.

The rearrangement links TRBV6-5 to TRBJ2-2; TCRdb gives TRBD1 as the D gene, but with no DNA this cannot be confirmed. The V gene's germline CDR1 is MNHEY and CDR2 SVGAGI. The length of the CDR3 is 14 residues. CDR3: CASKLGQNTGELFF.

V gene TRBV13 combines with J gene TRBJ2-1; TCRdb designates TRBD2, a call that cannot be tested without DNA. The germline CDR1 and CDR2 sequences are PRHDT and FYEKMQ (reference sequence). The CDR3 is 14 amino acids. The CDR3 loop is CACSTSGSGNEQFF.

This rearrangement joins TRBV29-1 to TRBJ1-5; no DNA is available, so the TRBD1 call from TCRdb remains unchecked. Per the germline V gene, CDR1 is SQVTM and CDR2 is ANQGSEA. The CDR3 covers 13 residues. CDR3 in amino acids: CSVKDGNRQPQHF.

The V gene is TRBV29-1, the J gene TRBJ2-1; TCRdb names TRBD2, which stays unverified in the absence of DNA. The CDR3 has 11 residues. The V gene's germline CDR1 is SQVTM and CDR2 ANQGSEA. The CDR3 here is CSVEEVAEQFF.

The CDR3 loop is CASSPPSEKLFF. The chain couples TRBV4-2 to TRBJ1-4; TCRdb outputs TRBD1, but without DNA this stays unchecked. This CDR3 spans 12 amino acids. The germline V gene has CDR1 LGHNA and CDR2 YNFKEQ.

The rearrangement links TRBV29-1 to TRBJ2-1; TCRdb picks TRBD2, but there is no DNA to check that call. Germline V gene lookup returns CDR1 SQVTM and CDR2 ANQGSEA. The CDR3 runs 13 residues. Here the CDR3 reads CSVEGREHNEQFF.